The source of this T cell receptor beta chain is a study of cytomegalovirus exposure and HLA in healthy donors. Across the whole study: The 100 to 150 validation repertoires and the roughly 700 first-cohort repertoires shared a platform, a later analysis reported.

In regard to this clone: Its antigen is not identified.

Method: immunoSEQ multiplex PCR; TCRdb's copy keeps in-frame clones and lacks some. Of under 200,000 clones listed, roughly 96% were seen once; the top ten hold roughly 1%. Study outcomes and limitations: TCR beta chains numbering some 160 were designated cytomegalovirus-associated. For most TCR sequences rarity was the rule, although some public TCRs occurred in many donors.

The V end was cut by 2 bases, the J end by 2 bases, with 16 bases between. The germline CDR1 and CDR2 sequences are SEHNR and FQNEAQ (reference sequence). This CDR3 region has 16 residues. This receptor was identified in a young woman in good health and CMV-seronegative. The chain combines TRBV7-9 with TRBJ2-7; unclear D gene. Sequences were obtained from PBMCs. CDR3 amino acids: CASSLSSTLTAYEQYF. Written as DNA, the CDR3 is TGTGCCAGCAGCTTATCCTCGACACTTACCGCCTACGAGCAGTACTTC.